This TCR beta chain was sequenced in a study of early T cells in non-severe SARS-CoV-2 infection. Regarding the study as a whole: In VDJdb matching, anti-spike CD8 responses were favored while private and CD4 specificities went missing.

The library protocol tagged individual cDNA molecules with unique molecular identifiers. TCRdb itself ran the 5' RACE reads through MiXCR, one entry per CDR3 protein. Among about 30,000 distinct CDR3 sequences listed, under 6% were seen once. This clonotype has a count of ten or more. The antigen is undetermined. Trimming removed 5 bases from V and 4 bases from J; junction bases left unmatched: 5. CDR1 is SGHAT and CDR2 is FQNNGV in the germline V gene. CDR3 size: 14 residues. The chain combines TRBV11-2 with TRBJ2-3; 8 nucleotides agree with TRBD1. The source is an adult who was a healthcare worker with PCR-confirmed SARS-CoV-2 infection or an uninfected control (not recorded which). The specimen was whole blood. CDR3 bases: TGTGCCAGCAGCCCGGACAGGGTCGCAGATACGCAGTATTTT. Protein product: CASSPDRVADTQYF.